These T cell receptor beta chains were read from a single sample in a study. TCRdb redid the calling of the 5' RACE reads with MiXCR, one entry per CDR3 protein. The data hold approximately 40,000 distinct CDR3 sequences, with roughly a fifth observed a single time. Sequencing was carried out using Tregs sorted from blood. These TCRs come from a female donor with breast cancer. The CDR3 runs from the conserved cysteine through the conserved F or W.

V: TRBV7-9; J: TRBJ2-6; CDR3: CASEGSGANVLTF
V: TRBV20-1; J: TRBJ2-5; CDR3: CSAREMTVLGETQYF
V: TRBV7-9; J: TRBJ2-1; CDR3: CASSFSVSNEQFF
V: TRBV12-3/TRBV12-4; J: TRBJ1-6; CDR3: CASSLSQQGNSPLHF
V: TRBV2; J: TRBJ2-2; CDR3: CASSIDYPGTNTGELFF
V: TRBV29-1; J: TRBJ1-1; CDR3: CSVEWTQSFGAFF
V: TRBV10-1; J: TRBJ2-1; CDR3: CASSDLLAGDNEQFF
V: TRBV28; J: TRBJ1-2; CDR3: CASSLHGTRYGYTF
V: TRBV20-1; J: TRBJ2-7; CDR3: CSARTSGRGEQYF
V: TRBV7-8; J: TRBJ2-7; CDR3: CTSSSSGGAPEQYF
V: TRBV12-3/TRBV12-4; J: TRBJ1-1; CDR3: CASSFRAEAFF
V: TRBV12-3/TRBV12-4; J: TRBJ2-3; CDR3: CASSFKSSRDTQYF
V: TRBV13; J: TRBJ2-7; CDR3: CASSLGESSYEQYF
V: TRBV5-1; J: TRBJ2-5; CDR3: CASSIRTSDYQETQYF
V: TRBV29-1; J: TRBJ2-5; CDR3: CSVKPSGEETQYF
V: TRBV28; J: TRBJ1-6; CDR3: CAGSNTRGYNSPLHF
V: TRBV18; J: TRBJ2-7; CDR3: CTSSPGQSQYEQYF
V: TRBV12-3/TRBV12-4; J: TRBJ2-7; CDR3: CASSQSSGQASF
V: TRBV19; J: TRBJ1-2; CDR3: CASSINMRLTNYGYTF
V: TRBV4-2; J: TRBJ2-1; CDR3: CASSQAPGDEQFF
V: TRBV7-9; J: TRBJ1-5; CDR3: CASSLGRQGPEISNQPQHF
V: TRBV4-1; J: TRBJ1-1; CDR3: CASSQVVRGNTEAFF
V: TRBV4-1; J: TRBJ2-1; CDR3: CASSVHLAGGLNEQFF
V: TRBV5-1; J: TRBJ1-1; CDR3: CASSSQDRTEAFF
V: TRBV9; J: TRBJ1-1; CDR3: CASSVEQADTVAFF